The 4 T cell receptor beta chains listed next were all sequenced from one sample in a study of blood T cell repertoires in COVID-19. Method: immunoSEQ multiplex PCR; TCRdb's copy keeps in-frame clones and lacks some. The sample has about 130,000 clones; about 85% are singletons. The sample was peripheral blood. These receptors were taken from a man older than 75 with active or convalescent COVID-19.

The V and J genes are TRBV4-1 and TRBJ1-2; D call uncertain. V dropped 0 bases and J dropped 0 bases, with 8 bases sitting between them. The CDR3 spans 15 residues. Germline V gives CDR1 MGHRA, CDR2 YSYEKL. CDR3 nucleotide sequence: TGCGCCAGCAGCCAAGAGGCAACAGCTAACTATGGCTACACCTTC. Translation gives CASSQEATANYGYTF.

This clone was detected a few times. V is TRBV19 and J is TRBJ1-1; 8 positions agree with TRBD1. V lost 3 bases, J lost 4 bases, and 10 bases stayed unmatched. Germline V CDR1 and CDR2: LNHDA, SQIVND (reference sequence). The CDR3 length is 16 residues. CDR3 sequence (DNA): TGTGCCAGTAGTATGGGACAGACAGGGGTTGGCACTGAAGCTTTCTTT. This encodes CASSMGQTGVGTEAFF. Using reference TRBV19 and TRBJ1-1 for the parts outside the CDR3, the full variable domain is DGGITQSPKYLFRKEGQNVTLSCEQNLNHDAMYWYRQDPGQGLRLIYYSQIVNDFQKGDIAEGYSVSREKKESFPLTVTSAQKNPTAFYLCASSMGQTGVGTEAFFGQGTRLTVV.

The chain recombines TRBV11-3 with TRBJ2-3; D ambiguous. Looked up from germline, CDR1 is SGHNT and CDR2 is YENEEA. Trimming pared 1 base from V and 6 bases from J, leaving 11 bases between. The CDR3 has 14 amino acids. The CDR3 is CASSLGSVSDTQYF. The DNA of the CDR3 is TGTGCCAGCAGCTTAGGGAGTGTTTCGGATACGCAGTATTTT.

The chain carries TRBV5-1 and TRBJ2-7, with D uncertain. Germline V lookup: CDR1 SGHRS, CDR2 YFSETQ. The CDR3 sequence is 13 residues long. V was cut by 4 bases and J by 1 base, with 9 bases left in between. The CDR3 here is CASSTGGSYEQYF. The DNA of the CDR3 is TGCGCCAGCAGCACCGGCGGATCCTACGAGCAGTACTTC.